This is a list of T cell receptor beta chains from one sample in a study of Graves' ophthalmopathy and Graves' hyperthyroidism. TCRdb called the multiplex PCR reads again in MiXCR, with one record for every CDR3 protein. The sample consists of hundreds of thousands of distinct CDR3 sequences, 22% of them appearing once. Source material: peripheral blood. The receptors come from a woman aged 18 to 35 with stable Graves' hyperthyroidism. Some clones in this sample may be carry-over from other donors' samples. The CDR3 runs from the conserved cysteine through the conserved F or W. D genes are given only for firm matches. The size field is filled for only some rows; it gives once, few, many or a size class.

j_gene | abundance | d_gene | v_gene | CDR3aa | CDR3nt
TRBJ1-3 | many | TRBD1 | TRBV30 | CAWRGQGDSGNTIYF | TGTGCCTGGAGGGGACAGGGTGACTCTGGAAACACCATATATTTT
TRBJ2-7 | NA | TRBD2 | TRBV27 | CASSLTVAGVSYEQYF | TGTGCCAGCAGTTTAACGGTAGCGGGAGTCTCCTACGAGCAGTACTTC
TRBJ2-5 | NA | NA | TRBV7-9 | CASSLAARGRETQYF | TGTGCCAGCAGCTTAGCGGCCCGGGGGCGAGAGACCCAGTACTTC
TRBJ1-1 | NA | NA | TRBV6-1 | CASSERPGTDSEAFF | TGTGCCAGCAGTGAACGTCCGGGGACGGACTCTGAAGCTTTCTTT
TRBJ1-5 | many | NA | TRBV29-1 | CSVGDRQPQHF | TGCAGCGTGGGGGACCGTCAGCCCCAGCATTTT
TRBJ2-1 | NA | NA | TRBV25-1 | CASSGTSSYNEQFF | TGTGCCAGCAGCGGGACAAGCTCCTACAATGAGCAGTTCTTC
TRBJ1-6 | many | TRBD1 | TRBV6-1 | CASSEQGDAPNSPLHF | TGTGCCAGCAGTGAACAGGGGGACGCTCCAAATTCACCCCTCCACTTT
TRBJ2-5 | many | TRBD1 | TRBV6-1 | CASHPGQGAGETQYF | TGTGCCAGCCACCCGGGACAGGGGGCAGGGGAGACCCAGTACTTC
TRBJ2-6 | NA | NA | TRBV25-1 | CASSDRVHGRSGANVLTF | TGTGCCAGCAGTGATCGAGTCCACGGACGCTCTGGGGCCAACGTCCTGACTTTC
TRBJ2-7 | NA | NA | TRBV6-1 | CASSAVGQYEQYF | TGTGCCAGCAGTGCGGTTGGACAGTACGAGCAGTACTTC
TRBJ1-5 | many | NA | TRBV6-2/TRBV6-3 | CASSYPDQPQHF | TGTGCCAGCAGTTACCCGGACCAGCCCCAGCATTTT
TRBJ2-7 | NA | NA | TRBV30 | CAWMRLANWSYEQYF | TGTGCCTGGATGCGGTTAGCGAATTGGTCCTACGAGCAGTACTTC
TRBJ1-1 | few | NA | TRBV11-3 | CASSKRGLDTEAFF | TGTGCCAGCAGCAAACGGGGGTTGGACACTGAAGCTTTCTTT
TRBJ2-2 | NA | NA | TRBV6-2/TRBV6-3 | CASSWGASVTGEPFF | TGTGCCAGCAGTTGGGGGGCTAGCGTAACCGGGGAGCCGTTTTTT
TRBJ1-1 | many | TRBD1 | TRBV12-3/TRBV12-4 | CASSHQDRGPGTEAFF | TGTGCCAGCAGTCACCAGGACAGGGGGCCGGGCACTGAAGCTTTCTTT
TRBJ1-6 | NA | NA | TRBV7-9 | CASSPGTLSTPLHF | TGTGCCAGCAGCCCCGGGACGCTCTCGACACCCCTCCACTTT
TRBJ1-6 | many | TRBD1 | TRBV12-3/TRBV12-4 | CASSRQGSTLHF | TGTGCCAGCAGTCGACAGGGCTCAACCCTCCACTTT
TRBJ2-7 | many | NA | TRBV30 | CAWSVSGGLPTRQYF | TGTGCCTGGAGTGTATCTGGCGGGCTCCCAACGAGGCAGTACTTC
TRBJ1-5 | many | NA | TRBV7-8 | CASSLTINQPQHF | TGTGCCAGCAGCTTAACGATTAATCAGCCCCAGCATTTT
TRBJ2-2 | NA | NA | TRBV28 | CASSSRKVVVVNTGELFF | TGTGCCAGCAGTTCCCGGAAAGTCGTGGTTGTTAACACCGGGGAGCTGTTTTTT
TRBJ2-7 | many | NA | TRBV20-1 | CSALRPLGDSYEQYF | TGCAGTGCTTTGCGCCCTTTGGGAGACTCCTACGAGCAGTACTTC
TRBJ2-5 | many | TRBD2 | TRBV28 | CASVASGQETQYF | TGTGCCAGCGTTGCTAGCGGACAAGAGACCCAGTACTTC
TRBJ1-2 | NA | TRBD1 | TRBV5-1 | CASSPDRGHMFGYGYTF | TGCGCCAGCAGCCCAGACAGGGGGCATATGTTCGGCTATGGCTACACCTTC
TRBJ2-7 | many | NA | TRBV5-1 | CASSSTDPSWSEQYF | TGCGCCAGCAGCTCAACAGATCCGTCGTGGTCCGAGCAGTACTTC
TRBJ2-7 | many | NA | TRBV20-1 | CSARGTGQRLGGQYF | TGCAGTGCTAGAGGGACCGGACAGCGGTTGGGGGGGCAGTACTTC
TRBJ2-5 | NA | NA | TRBV28 | CASSPPADSRKEKTQYF | TGTGCCAGCAGTCCCCCTGCGGACTCACGGAAGGAAAAGACCCAGTACTTC
TRBJ2-7 | many | TRBD2 | TRBV6-1 | CASSLSGIPYF | TGTGCCAGCAGCTTGAGCGGGATCCCGTACTTC
TRBJ1-1 | NA | TRBD1 | TRBV5-1 | CASSRRFPGGASNTEAFF | TGCGCCAGCAGCCGACGTTTCCCAGGGGGCGCTTCGAACACTGAAGCTTTCTTT
TRBJ1-1 | many | NA | TRBV14 | CASSLMDSLNTEAFF | TGTGCCAGCAGCCTAATGGACAGTCTGAACACTGAAGCTTTCTTT
TRBJ1-3 | many | NA | TRBV5-1 | CASSLATGLNTIYF | TGCGCCAGCAGCTTGGCCACGGGGTTAAACACCATATATTTT
TRBJ1-2 | NA | NA | TRBV29-1 | CSVEDPWTGYGYTF | TGCAGCGTTGAAGATCCCTGGACGGGCTATGGCTACACCTTC
TRBJ1-2 | many | NA | TRBV12-3/TRBV12-4 | CASSPGVGDHGYGYTF | TGTGCCAGCAGTCCGGGGGTGGGGGATCATGGCTATGGCTACACCTTC
TRBJ1-2 | many | TRBD1 | TRBV12-3/TRBV12-4 | CASSPGTGVYGYTF | TGTGCCAGCAGTCCCGGGACAGGGGTCTATGGCTACACCTTC
TRBJ1-1 | many | NA | TRBV5-1 | CASSSGSGNTEAFF | TGCGCCAGCAGCTCGGGCTCAGGGAACACTGAAGCTTTCTTT
TRBJ2-7 | many | NA | TRBV6-5 | CASSLTGDYSYEQYF | TGTGCCAGCAGTTTGACAGGAGACTACTCCTACGAGCAGTACTTC
TRBJ1-5 | many | NA | TRBV12-3/TRBV12-4 | CASSFGGAGQPQHF | TGTGCCAGCAGTTTTGGGGGGGCAGGCCAGCCCCAGCATTTT
TRBJ1-1 | many | NA | TRBV7-6 | CASSLNRVDTEAFF | TGTGCCAGCAGCTTAAACAGGGTCGACACTGAAGCTTTCTTT
TRBJ1-2 | many | TRBD1 | TRBV6-1 | CASTTGTGPFGYTF | TGTGCCAGCACCACCGGGACAGGGCCCTTTGGCTACACCTTC
TRBJ2-4 | NA | NA | TRBV6-1 | CASSEDRTIAKNIQYF | TGTGCCAGCAGTGAAGACAGGACAATAGCCAAAAACATTCAGTACTTC
TRBJ2-7 | many | NA | TRBV6-5 | CASSYVYGPYEQYF | TGTGCCAGCAGTTACGTGTACGGCCCCTACGAGCAGTACTTC
TRBJ2-7 | many | TRBD1 | TRBV28 | CASSPYQGDGYEQYF | TGTGCCAGCAGCCCGTACCAGGGGGATGGATACGAGCAGTACTTC
TRBJ1-1 | few | TRBD1 | TRBV5-6 | CASSSEKGTGFGTEAFF | TGTGCCAGCAGCTCAGAGAAGGGGACAGGGTTTGGCACTGAAGCTTTCTTT
TRBJ1-3 | few | TRBD1 | TRBV2 | CASSETRGRAGNTIYF | TGTGCCAGCAGTGAAACGAGGGGGCGAGCTGGAAACACCATATATTTT
TRBJ2-7 | many | TRBD2 | TRBV6-5 | CASTPGAFSGRGREQYF | TGTGCCAGCACTCCCGGAGCGTTTAGCGGGAGGGGCCGTGAGCAGTACTTC
TRBJ1-1 | few | TRBD1 | TRBV12-3/TRBV12-4 | CASNDRGSHPNTEAFF | TGTGCCAGCAACGACAGGGGGTCCCACCCGAACACTGAAGCTTTCTTT